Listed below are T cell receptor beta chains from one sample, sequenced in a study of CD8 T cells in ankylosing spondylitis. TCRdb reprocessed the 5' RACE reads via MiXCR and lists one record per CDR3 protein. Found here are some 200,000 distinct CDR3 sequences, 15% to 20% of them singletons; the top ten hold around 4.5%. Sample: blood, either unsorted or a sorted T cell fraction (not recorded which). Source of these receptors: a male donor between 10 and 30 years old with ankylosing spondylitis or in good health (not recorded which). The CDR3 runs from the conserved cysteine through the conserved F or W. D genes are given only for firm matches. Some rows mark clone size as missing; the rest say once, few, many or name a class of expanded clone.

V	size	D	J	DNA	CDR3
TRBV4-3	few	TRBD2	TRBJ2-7	TGCGCCAGCAGCCAAGACCCGGGGGACGTAGCGGGAGGCTACGAGCAGTACTTC	CASSQDPGDVAGGYEQYF
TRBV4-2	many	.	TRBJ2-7	TGTGCCAGCAGCCAAGGCCAGGTGAGCCCCTACGAGCAGTACTTC	CASSQGQVSPYEQYF
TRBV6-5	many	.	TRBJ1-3	TGTGCCAGCAGCCCGACAGGCTCCTCTGGAAACACCATATATTTT	CASSPTGSSGNTIYF
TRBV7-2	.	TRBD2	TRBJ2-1	TGTGCCAGCAGCTTAGGGGGTGGCGGGAGGGCCAATGAGCAGTTCTTC	CASSLGGGGRANEQFF
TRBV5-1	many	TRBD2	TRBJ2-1	TGCGCCAGCAGCCGATCCAGGACTAGCGGGAGGGTGTACAATGAGCAGTTCTTC	CASSRSRTSGRVYNEQFF
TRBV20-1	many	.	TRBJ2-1	TGCAGTGCTAGAGCACTCAACGGGAACCGCAATGAGCAGTTCTTC	CSARALNGNRNEQFF
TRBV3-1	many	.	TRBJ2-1	TGTGCCAGCAGCCAGATCGGAGATGAGCAGTTCTTC	CASSQIGDEQFF
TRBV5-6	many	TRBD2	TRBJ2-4	TGTGCCAGCAGCCTGGCGGCGGGAGGGCCGAGGGACATTCAGTACTTC	CASSLAAGGPRDIQYF
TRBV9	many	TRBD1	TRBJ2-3	TGTGCCAGCAGCGTAGCAGGGGGAAACTCCGCAGATACGCAGTATTTT	CASSVAGGNSADTQYF
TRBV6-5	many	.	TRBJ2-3	TGTGCCAGCAGCCCCAGTACTGCCACAGATACGCAGTATTTT	CASSPSTATDTQYF
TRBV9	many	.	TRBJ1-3	TGTGCCAGCAGCGCGTTGGACAACTCTGGAAACACCATATATTTT	CASSALDNSGNTIYF
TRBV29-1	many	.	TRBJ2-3	TGCAGCGTCGACGTTACTCGTGGGGGAGGCACAGATACGCAGTATTTT	CSVDVTRGGGTDTQYF
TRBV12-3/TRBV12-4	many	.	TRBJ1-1	TGTGCCAGCAGTTTTTTTGCGGGGAACACTGAAGCTTTCTTT	CASSFFAGNTEAFF
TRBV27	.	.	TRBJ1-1	TGTGCCAGCAGTAAAGGGGGACATGATACTGAAGCTTTCTTT	CASSKGGHDTEAFF
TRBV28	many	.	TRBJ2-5	TGTGCCAGCACTTCTTTCCCGAGCGAGACCCAGTACTTC	CASTSFPSETQYF
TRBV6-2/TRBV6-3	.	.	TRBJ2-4	TGTGCCAGCAGTGTAACCGGGATTAAAAACATTCAGTACTTC	CASSVTGIKNIQYF
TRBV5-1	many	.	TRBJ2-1	TGCGCCAGCAGCTTAATCGCCCCCAATGAGCAGTTCTTC	CASSLIAPNEQFF
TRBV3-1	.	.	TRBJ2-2	TGTGCCAGCAGCCAAGTTCAGATTAGCGCTCTCGGCGGGGAGCTGTTTTTT	CASSQVQISALGGELFF
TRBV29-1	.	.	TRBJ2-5	TGCAGCGTTGGTCTCTCAGAGACCCAGTACTTC	CSVGLSETQYF
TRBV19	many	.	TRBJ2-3	TGTGCCAGTAGTATCAACAGAGGCACAGATACGCAGTATTTT	CASSINRGTDTQYF
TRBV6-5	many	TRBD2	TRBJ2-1	TGTGCCAGCAGTTACAGGTTGAAGAGGGAGGGCCCTCATGAGCAGTTCTTC	CASSYRLKREGPHEQFF
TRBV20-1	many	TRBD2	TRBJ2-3	TGCAGTGCCCCAAGGGCGGGAGGGGGCACAGATACGCAGTATTTT	CSAPRAGGGTDTQYF
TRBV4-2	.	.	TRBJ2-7	TGTGCCAGCAGCCAAGATCCCCTCACTAACTACGAGCAGTACTTC	CASSQDPLTNYEQYF
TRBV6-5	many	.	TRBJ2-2	TGTGCCAGCAGTTATGTGGCCGGGGAGCTGTTTTTT	CASSYVAGELFF
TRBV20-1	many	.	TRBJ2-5	TGCAGTGCTAGAGATCCCGTGTTAAGGACCCAGTACTTC	CSARDPVLRTQYF
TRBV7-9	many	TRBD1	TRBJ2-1	TGTGCCAGCAGCCTCCCGGGACAGGGAAACAATGAGCAGTTCTTC	CASSLPGQGNNEQFF
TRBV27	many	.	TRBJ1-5	TGTGCCAGCAGTTTACACAGGGTCGGTCAGCCCCAGCATTTT	CASSLHRVGQPQHF
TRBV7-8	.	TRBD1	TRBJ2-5	TGTGCCAGCAGCCACCACCGGGACAGGGGGCGAGAGACCCAGTACTTC	CASSHHRDRGRETQYF
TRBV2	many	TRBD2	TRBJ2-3	TGTGCCATCCAAAGAAAAGCGGGAGGATTCACAGATACGCAGTATTTT	CAIQRKAGGFTDTQYF
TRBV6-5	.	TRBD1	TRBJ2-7	TGTGCCAGCAGTTACTCTAAGGGGGCCTTAACCTACGAGCAGTACTTC	CASSYSKGALTYEQYF
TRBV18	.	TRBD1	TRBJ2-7	TGTGCCAGCTCACCCGGACAGGGCCCTTCCTACGAGCAGTACTTC	CASSPGQGPSYEQYF
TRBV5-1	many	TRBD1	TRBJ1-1	TGCGCCAGCAGCTCGACAGGGCTTTTGAACACTGAAGCTTTCTTT	CASSSTGLLNTEAFF
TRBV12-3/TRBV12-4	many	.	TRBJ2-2	TGTGCCAGCAGTTTCGTGGGCTCCGGGGAGCTGTTTTTT	CASSFVGSGELFF
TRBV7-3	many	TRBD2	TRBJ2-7	TGTGCCAGCAGCTCGGGACTAGCGGGTGAAGAGCAGTACTTC	CASSSGLAGEEQYF
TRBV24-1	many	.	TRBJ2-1	TGTGCCACCAGTGATTCGGGAGCACGGGAGCAGTTCTTC	CATSDSGAREQFF
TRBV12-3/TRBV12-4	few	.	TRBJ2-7	TGTGCCAGCAGTCCGGGTCCCTACGAGCAGTACTTC	CASSPGPYEQYF
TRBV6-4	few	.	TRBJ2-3	TGTGCCAGCAGTGACCGTGGGGACGATACGCAGTATTTT	CASSDRGDDTQYF
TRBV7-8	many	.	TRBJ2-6	TGTGCCAGCAGAGTTTCTGGGGCCAACGTCCTGACTTTC	CASRVSGANVLTF
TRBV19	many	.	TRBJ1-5	TGTGCCAGTAGCCCTATACAGGGTGGAAGTCAGCCCCAGCATTTT	CASSPIQGGSQPQHF
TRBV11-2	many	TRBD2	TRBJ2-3	TGTGCCAGCAGCTTAGATCGTTTGCGGGGGAGCACAGATACGCAGTATTTT	CASSLDRLRGSTDTQYF
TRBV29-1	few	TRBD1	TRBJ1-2	TGCAGCGTTGGGGGGACAGGGGAGAACGACTATGGCTACACCTTC	CSVGGTGENDYGYTF
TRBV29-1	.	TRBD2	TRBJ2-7	TGCAGCGTCTCGGGACTAGCGGGAGCCCGGGAGCAGTACTTC	CSVSGLAGAREQYF
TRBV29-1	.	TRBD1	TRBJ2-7	TGCAGCGCAGGACAGGGGCTTTTCTCCGAGCAGTACTTC	CSAGQGLFSEQYF